A single sample gave rise to the 32 T cell receptor beta chains below, sequenced in a study of Ad26.COV2.S vaccination and SARS-CoV-2 variants. Assay: immunoSEQ multiplex PCR; the TCRdb copy retains only in-frame clones and omits some. The data contain about 420,000 clones, roughly 88% of them singletons. Treatment reported: roughly 19 received Ad26.COV2.S at low or high dose, single or two shots; several received placebo; per-sample allocation not given. Vaccine and placebo recipients were sampled on day 63 after the first injection. Sequenced here: peripheral blood, sampled in a trial of Ad26.COV2.S vaccine versus placebo. The source of these receptors is a person between 18 and 60 years old who received the Ad26.COV2.S COVID-19 vaccine or a placebo.

In this sample, this clone turned up once. V usage is TRBV6-5 and J usage is TRBJ1-4, with D unresolved. CDR1 and CDR2 (germline): MNHEY, SVGAGI. This CDR3 comprises 11 residues. Trimming removed 6 bases from V and 7 bases from J, with 6 bases in between. CDR3 region: CASSRGEKLFF. CDR3 DNA sequence: TGTGCCAGCAGCAGAGGTGAAAAACTGTTTTTT.

The chain carries TRBV5-1 and TRBJ2-7; D not certain. Germline CDR1 and CDR2: SGHRS and YFSETQ. The V end was cut by 4 bases, the J end by 2 bases, with 7 bases between. CDR3 size: 12 residues. The CDR3 region has the DNA TGCGCCAGCAGCGGGGTTACCTACGAGCAGTACTTC. It translates to CASSGVTYEQYF. Together with reference TRBV5-1 and TRBJ2-7, the CDR3 gives the full variable domain: KAGVTQTPRYLIKTRGQQVTLSCSPISGHRSVSWYQQTPGQGLQFLFEYFSETQRNKGNFPGRFSGRQFSNSRSEMNVSTLELGDSALYLCASSGVTYEQYFGPGTRLTVT.

The chain employs TRBV7-3 and TRBJ2-1, with 7 bases lining up with TRBD2. Trimming at V came to 4 bases and at J to 0 bases, leaving 9 bases not matched to a gene. This CDR3 contains 17 residues. CDR1 and CDR2 (germline): SGHTA, FQGTGA. The CDR3: CASSSIPGGSSYNEQFF. The CDR3 DNA reads as TGTGCCAGCAGCTCGATACCCGGGGGGTCCTCCTACAATGAGCAGTTCTTC.

The V call is TRBV3-1 (or the pseudogene TRBV3-2), the J call TRBJ2-1; D may be TRBD1 or TRBD2 (6 bases each). The CDR3 sequence is 16 residues long. V shed 1 base and J shed 4 bases, with 14 bases lying between them. The germline V gene has CDR1 LGHDT and CDR2 YNNKEL (reference sequence). CDR3 residues: CASSQVRGDLYNEQFF. The CDR3 DNA follows: TGTGCCAGCAGCCAAGTAAGGGGGGATTTGTACAATGAGCAGTTCTTC.

This clone came up once. This chain links TRBV19 with TRBJ1-1; D ambiguous. This CDR3 has 11 residues. The germline V gene encodes CDR1 LNHDA and CDR2 SQIVND (reference sequence). Deletions cut 5 bases from V and 12 bases from J, with 13 bases between. CDR3 loop: CASSQNRGTFF. DNA for the CDR3: TGTGCCAGTAGTCAAAACAGAGGAACTTTCTTT. Variable domain in full (rest from reference TRBV19 and TRBJ1-1): DGGITQSPKYLFRKEGQNVTLSCEQNLNHDAMYWYRQDPGQGLRLIYYSQIVNDFQKGDIAEGYSVSREKKESFPLTVTSAQKNPTAFYLCASSQNRGTFFGQGTRLTVV.

V and J are TRBV10-3 and TRBJ2-5; TRBD2 is a possible D gene (7 bases). This CDR3 is 14 amino acids long. V shed 6 bases and J shed 5 bases, with 16 bases lying between them. Germline CDR1 reads ENHRY; CDR2 reads SYGVKD. The CDR3 nucleotides read TGTGCCATCAGCCCCAGGGAGGGGGGCGAGACCCAGTACTTC. It encodes CAISPREGGETQYF.

The chain combines TRBV5-1 with TRBJ1-6, with no clear D. The CDR3 length is 15 residues. CDR1 and CDR2 from the germline V gene are SGHRS and YFSETQ. V lost 0 bases and J lost 7, with 11 bases in between. CDR3 DNA: TGCGCCAGCAGCTTGGTTGACTCCAGGAATTCACCCCTCCACTTT. Translating it yields CASSLVDSRNSPLHF.

The V call is TRBV7-8, the J call TRBJ2-1; D is tentatively TRBD1 or TRBD2 (5 bases each). The germline V gene encodes CDR1 SGHVS and CDR2 FQNEAQ. This CDR3 contains 16 residues. Trimming stripped 5 bases from V and 0 bases from J, with 14 bases between. The DNA for the CDR3 is TGTGCCAGCAGCCCACGGGGCCGGAGCTCCTACAATGAGCAGTTCTTC. It translates to CASSPRGRSSYNEQFF.

The chain is built from TRBV5-1 and TRBJ1-1; perhaps TRBD1 as D (5 bases). V lost 3 bases and J lost 0, with 12 bases in between. CDR3 size: 15 residues. Looked up from germline, CDR1 is SGHRS and CDR2 is YFSETQ. CDR3 region: CASSSTGAMNTEAFF. In DNA, the CDR3 is TGCGCCAGCAGCTCGACCGGGGCGATGAACACTGAAGCTTTCTTT. Filled out from reference TRBV5-1 and TRBJ1-1, the complete variable domain reads KAGVTQTPRYLIKTRGQQVTLSCSPISGHRSVSWYQQTPGQGLQFLFEYFSETQRNKGNFPGRFSGRQFSNSRSEMNVSTLELGDSALYLCASSSTGAMNTEAFFGQGTRLTVV.

V is TRBV3-1 (or the pseudogene TRBV3-2) and J is TRBJ2-2, with D perhaps matching TRBD2 (5 bases). This CDR3 is 16 amino acids long. Trimming stripped 4 bases from V and 2 bases from J, with 14 bases between. Per the germline V gene, CDR1 is LGHDT and CDR2 is YNNKEL (reference sequence). The CDR3 DNA reads as TGTGCCAGCAGCCGCGGGCGTCCTATCAACACCGGGGAGCTGTTTTTT. Amino acid sequence: CASSRGRPINTGELFF.

This clone was counted at least ten times. This rearrangement joins TRBV2 to TRBJ1-6; D possibly corresponds to TRBD1 (5 bases). Germline V gene sequence: CDR1 SNHLY, CDR2 FYNNEI. The CDR3 totals 12 residues. The ends were cut back, 11 bases at V and 9 bases at J, with 14 bases in the middle. CDR3 in DNA: TGTGCCGGGGACGGGGGAGGTTCACCCCTCCACTTT. This gives the protein CAGDGGGSPLHF.

The chain has TRBV6-2 or TRBV6-3 and TRBJ1-2; 8 bases match TRBD1. V trimming: 7 bases; J trimming: 2 bases; junction bases outside the gene matches: 9. This CDR3 is 15 amino acids long. Germline CDR1 MNHEY, CDR2 SVGEGT. CDR3 nucleotide sequence: TGTGCCAGCAACCCCCGGACAGGGCTAAACTATGGCTACACCTTC. Its translation is CASNPRTGLNYGYTF.

CDR3 protein: CASRGVGNQPQHF. The CDR3 coding sequence is TGTGCCAGTAGGGGAGTTGGCAATCAGCCCCAGCATTTT. The gene calls are TRBV19 and TRBJ1-5; D is uncertain. Germline V CDR1 and CDR2: LNHDA, SQIVND (reference sequence). This CDR3 is 13 amino acids long. With 6 bases removed from V and 2 bases from J, the gap between germline ends came to 8 bases.

This rearrangement joins TRBV5-1 to TRBJ2-5, with 7 bases aligning to TRBD1. The germline CDR1 and CDR2 sequences are SGHRS and YFSETQ. The junction had 5 bases not matched to a gene; V was cut back by 1 base and J by 2 bases. The CDR3 totals 15 residues. The CDR3 here is CASSLSTGAQETQYF. In nucleotides, the CDR3 is TGCGCCAGCAGCTTGTCAACAGGGGCACAAGAGACCCAGTACTTC.

In regard to this clone: One junction end disagrees with the germline gene, perhaps due to a read error. The chain has TRBV12-3 or TRBV12-4 and TRBJ1-1; D ambiguous. There are 12 residues in the CDR3. The CDR3 loop is CASGFGNTEAFF. The CDR3 bases are TGTGCCAGCGGTTTCGGGAACACTGAAGCTTTCTTT.

CDR3 DNA sequence: TGTGCCAGCAGCGTGGGGTTACTTCAGCCCCAGCATTTT. Translating gives CASSVGLLQPQHF. This sequence joins TRBV9 and TRBJ1-5; D is unclear. The CDR3 spans 13 residues. Germline lookup yields CDR1 SGDLS and CDR2 YYNGEE. Trimming pared 2 bases from V and 6 bases from J, leaving 9 bases between.

This clone was detected once. This rearrangement joins TRBV28 to TRBJ1-5; D perhaps matches TRBD1 (6 bases). V shed 0 bases and J shed 2 bases, with 17 bases lying between them. The germline V gene encodes CDR1 MDHEN and CDR2 SYDVKM. The CDR3 covers 18 residues. The CDR3 loop reads CASSLWAGGMVGNQPQHF. DNA for the CDR3: TGTGCCAGCAGTTTATGGGCCGGGGGCATGGTTGGCAATCAGCCCCAGCATTTT.

The chain employs TRBV7-9 and TRBJ1-2; D perhaps matches TRBD1 (5 bases). The CDR3 has 14 amino acids. Trimming removed 0 bases at V and 5 bases at J, with 10 bases between. Germline CDR1 SEHNR, CDR2 FQNEAQ (reference sequence). The CDR3 reads CASSLARGEYGYTF. CDR3 in DNA: TGTGCCAGCAGCTTAGCGCGGGGGGAGTATGGCTACACCTTC.

The genes are TRBV2 and TRBJ1-4; D is ambiguous. Looked up from germline, CDR1 is SNHLY and CDR2 is FYNNEI. Trimming took off 6 bases at V and 8 bases at J, with 19 bases between the two ends. This CDR3 comprises 15 residues. CDR3 protein: CASRAPGSGGEKLFF. DNA for the CDR3: TGTGCCAGCAGGGCCCCGGGATCCGGTGGAGAAAAACTGTTTTTT.

This chain joins TRBV4-3 and TRBJ2-4; no definite D call. Germline CDR1 is LGHNA and CDR2 is YSLEER. The CDR3 totals 15 residues. Trimming removed 0 bases from V and 1 base from J, with 7 bases in between. The CDR3 spells CASSQESAAKNIQYF. The CDR3 coding sequence is TGCGCCAGCAGCCAAGAGAGCGCGGCCAAAAACATTCAGTACTTC.

The chain links TRBV19 to TRBJ1-5; 9 nucleotides align to TRBD1. The CDR3 totals 15 residues. The germline V gene has CDR1 LNHDA and CDR2 SQIVND (reference sequence). Losses at the gene ends were 10 bases for V and 6 bases for J; bases not matched to a gene: 13. The CDR3 region has the DNA TGTGCCACTAACCCGGGACAGGGAGTGTTTCAGCCCCAGCATTTT. Residues: CATNPGQGVFQPQHF.

This chain connects TRBV7-9 to TRBJ1-6, with a weak D call TRBD1 (5 bases). Germline V gene sequence: CDR1 SEHNR, CDR2 FQNEAQ (reference sequence). The germline V and J ends were trimmed by 8 bases and 7 bases, with 18 bases remaining between them. This CDR3 comprises 15 residues. The CDR3 sequence is CASRLLGGNNSPLHF. CDR3 coding DNA: TGTGCCAGCCGCCTCCTGGGGGGGAACAATTCACCCCTCCACTTT.

V is TRBV5-5 and J is TRBJ2-5, with D perhaps matching TRBD1 or TRBD2 (6 bases each). Trimming shortened V by 2 bases and J by 5 bases, and 16 bases separated the two germline ends. The germline CDR1 and CDR2 sequences are SGHKS and YYEKEE (reference sequence). This CDR3 has 15 residues. The CDR3 sequence: CASSLHLDSGETQYF. The CDR3 region has the DNA TGTGCCAGCAGCTTACATCTGGACAGCGGGGAGACCCAGTACTTC.

The rearrangement uses TRBV30 and TRBJ1-2; D ambiguous. Per germline, CDR1 GTSNPN and CDR2 SVGIG (reference sequence). The CDR3 length is 11 residues. V shed 0 bases and J shed 7 bases, with 6 bases lying between them. The CDR3: CAWSVGSGYTF. Written as DNA, the CDR3 is TGTGCCTGGAGTGTAGGGTCTGGCTACACCTTC. The full variable domain, rest sourced from reference TRBV30 and TRBJ1-2, is SQTIHQWPATLVQPVGSPLSLECTVEGTSNPNLYWYRQAAGRGLQLLFYSVGIGQISSEVPQNLSASRPQDRQFILSSKKLLLSDSGFYLCAWSVGSGYTFGSGTRLTVV.

This clone appeared a single time. The CDR3 protein is CASTTGLLASYEQYF. In nucleotides, the CDR3 is TGTGCCAGCACCACTGGCCTCCTGGCCTCCTACGAGCAGTACTTC. This chain joins TRBV11-2 and TRBJ2-7; D unclear. Germline V gives CDR1 SGHAT, CDR2 FQNNGV. V dropped 7 bases and J dropped 0 bases, with 16 bases sitting between them. The CDR3 covers 15 residues.

The chain joins TRBV5-4 to TRBJ2-1; the match to TRBD2 covers 7 bases. Germline CDR1 reads SGHNT; CDR2 reads YYREEE (reference sequence). V was clipped by 0 bases and J by 0 bases; unmatched bases: 3. This CDR3 has 16 amino acids. For the CDR3, the DNA is TGTGCCAGCAGCTTGGGGGGGGGTAGCTCCTACAATGAGCAGTTCTTC. Amino acid sequence: CASSLGGGSSYNEQFF.

The J gene is TRBJ1-1, the V gene TRBV27; possibly TRBD1 for D (6 bases). Trimming removed 7 bases at V and 0 bases at J, with 9 bases between. Germline loops: CDR1 MNHEY, CDR2 SMNVEV (reference sequence). The CDR3 loop spans 13 amino acids. The CDR3: CASKQGMNTEAFF. The CDR3 DNA reads TGTGCCAGCAAACAGGGAATGAACACTGAAGCTTTCTTT.

V gene TRBV18 combines with J gene TRBJ2-7; 10 bases line up with TRBD1. This CDR3 contains 14 residues. The trim removed 2 bases at V and 6 bases at J, leaving 4 bases unmatched. The germline gives CDR1 KGHSH, CDR2 LQKENI. CDR3 amino acids: CASSPSGQGPEQYF. The CDR3 coding sequence is TGTGCCAGCTCACCATCGGGACAGGGGCCCGAGCAGTACTTC.

The chain employs TRBV27 and TRBJ2-7; TRBD2 is a possible D gene (7 bases). In germline, CDR1 is MNHEY, CDR2 SMNVEV (reference sequence). This CDR3 has 13 amino acids. The CDR3 region is CAAPAGASYEQYF. The CDR3 region has the DNA TGTGCGGCCCCTGCGGGGGCTTCTTACGAGCAGTACTTC.

This chain uses TRBV9 with TRBJ1-1; D is undetermined. The length of the CDR3 is 14 residues. Germline V lookup: CDR1 SGDLS, CDR2 YYNGEE. Between the trimmed V and J ends, which lost 4 bases and 5 bases, there was a span of 15 bases. Here the CDR3 DNA reads TGTGCCAGCAGCCCCGGGCCGGCGCGGACTGAAGCTTTCTTT. It encodes CASSPGPARTEAFF.

Turning to this clone: This sample also contains other DNA sequences that code for the same CDR3. The J gene is TRBJ1-4, the V gene TRBV6-5; D not certain. Germline V gene data show CDR1 as MNHEY and CDR2 as SVGAGI. There are 14 residues in the CDR3. Trimming took off 6 bases at V and 3 bases at J, with 11 bases between the two ends. The CDR3 DNA reads as TGTGCCAGCAGGTGGACGGGAGCTAATGAAAAACTGTTTTTT. Protein product: CASRWTGANEKLFF.

V is TRBV3-1 (or the pseudogene TRBV3-2) and J is TRBJ2-5; 9 bases fit TRBD2. Germline CDR1 is LGHDT and CDR2 is YNNKEL (reference sequence). J was trimmed by 1 base and V by 8 bases; bases with no gene match: 5. This CDR3 spans 14 amino acids. CDR3 nucleotides: TGTGCCAGCGCGATAGCGGGGGCCCAAGAGACCCAGTACTTC. It translates to CASAIAGAQETQYF.